These 28 T cell receptor beta chains were all obtained from the same sample, sequenced in a study of cytomegalovirus exposure and HLA in healthy donors. The PCR was carried out with 60 Vbeta primers and 13 Jbeta primers. The method was immunoSEQ multiplex PCR; TCRdb's version includes in-frame clones alone and lacks a portion of them. The sample contains about 160,000 clones, around 81% of which appear only once. The sample comprised PBMCs. The receptors shown here come from a woman aged 50 to 60 in good health and CMV-seronegative.

The chain employs TRBV4-3 and TRBJ1-3; TRBD1 might be the D (5 bases). From germline, CDR1 is LGHNA and CDR2 YSLEER. V was trimmed by 6 bases and J by 0 bases, leaving 12 bases between them. This CDR3 spans 15 amino acids. The CDR3 region has the DNA TGCGCCAGCAGTTCGGGGGTCGACTCTGGAAACACCATATATTTT. It encodes CASSSGVDSGNTIYF.

This sequence joins TRBV2 and TRBJ2-2; 7 bases are shared with TRBD2. Looked up from germline, CDR1 is SNHLY and CDR2 is FYNNEI. V dropped 6 bases and J dropped 7; count of bases not matched to a gene: 5. This CDR3 spans 13 amino acids. DNA for the CDR3: TGTGCCAGCAGGGTTCTAGCGGTCGGGGAGCTGTTTTTT. Translated: CASRVLAVGELFF.

This clone appeared a single time. The genes are TRBV5-1 and TRBJ2-3; 8 bases are shared with TRBD2. The CDR3 has 14 residues. Germline lookup yields CDR1 SGHRS and CDR2 YFSETQ. Trimming removed 0 bases from V and 4 bases from J; junction bases left unmatched: 1. As DNA, the CDR3 is TGCGCCAGCAGCTTGGTCGGGGGGGCAGATACGCAGTATTTT. Translated: CASSLVGGADTQYF.

The rearrangement links TRBV5-4 to TRBJ1-2, with D possibly being TRBD1 (5 bases). CDR1 and CDR2 from the germline V gene are SGHNT and YYREEE (reference sequence). This CDR3 is built from 13 residues. V was pared by 4 bases and J by 1 base, with 8 bases between. CDR3 amino acids: CASSPDSNYGYTF. CDR3 coding DNA: TGTGCCAGCAGCCCCGACAGTAACTATGGCTACACCTTC.

This chain connects TRBV19 to TRBJ1-1; possible D gene TRBD1, 6 bases. Germline CDR1 LNHDA, CDR2 SQIVND (reference sequence). Between the trimmed V and J ends, which lost 5 bases and 11 bases, there was a span of 15 bases. This CDR3 comprises 12 residues. As DNA, the CDR3 is TGTGCCAGTAGTCCGGGCGGGGGCAAGGCTTTCTTT. Protein sequence: CASSPGGGKAFF.

The chain combines TRBV5-6 with TRBJ2-1, with TRBD1 identical over 8 bases. The CDR3 contains 17 residues. The germline CDR1 and CDR2 sequences are SGHDT and YYEEEE. The V segment lost 6 bases and the J segment 6 bases; nucleotides outside the gene matches: 17. The CDR3 here is CASTLPNQGALFNEQFF. CDR3 bases: TGTGCCAGCACTCTACCAAACCAGGGGGCTCTTTTCAATGAGCAGTTCTTC.

The rearrangement links TRBV19 to TRBJ1-2; D is undetermined. CDR1 is LNHDA, CDR2 SQIVND, per germline (reference sequence). The CDR3 is 14 amino acids. With 3 bases removed from V and 4 bases from J, the gap between germline ends came to 12 bases. The DNA for the CDR3 is TGTGCCAGTAGTATCACAGCCTCCAGCTATGGCTACACCTTC. It specifies CASSITASSYGYTF.

The chain employs TRBV4-1 and TRBJ1-5, with TRBD1 matching over 9 bases. This CDR3 is built from 17 residues. V shed 0 bases and J 6 bases; nucleotides not matched to a gene: 9. The germline V gene encodes CDR1 MGHRA and CDR2 YSYEKL. CDR3 sequence: CASSQEGGTGGFQPQHF. CDR3 coding DNA: TGCGCCAGCAGCCAAGAGGGTGGAACAGGGGGCTTTCAGCCCCAGCATTTT.

This rearrangement joins TRBV2 to TRBJ2-2; 13 bases fit TRBD2. In germline, CDR1 is SNHLY, CDR2 FYNNEI. This CDR3 is built from 18 residues. V shed 0 bases and J 6 bases; nucleotides not matched to a gene: 7. The CDR3 DNA follows: TGTGCCAGCAGTGAAGCCGACTTACTAGCGGGAGGGGCCGGGGAGCTGTTTTTT. This codes for CASSEADLLAGGAGELFF.

The chain has TRBV28 and TRBJ2-7; perhaps TRBD1 as D (5 bases). The germline V gene encodes CDR1 MDHEN and CDR2 SYDVKM. The CDR3 runs to 13 residues. V lost 4 bases and J 4 bases, leaving 11 bases between the germline ends. CDR3 protein: CASSYRFKYEQYF. The DNA for the CDR3 is TGTGCCAGCAGTTACAGGTTTAAGTACGAGCAGTACTTC.

V is TRBV4-3 and J is TRBJ2-1, with D possibly matching TRBD1 (6 bases). V lost 3 bases, J lost 0 bases, and 12 bases lay in between. The CDR3 sequence is 16 residues long. In germline, CDR1 is LGHNA, CDR2 YSLEER. The CDR3 protein is CASSQAGGRSYNEQFF. CDR3 in DNA: TGCGCCAGCAGCCAGGCTGGGGGCCGCTCCTACAATGAGCAGTTCTTC.

V is TRBV4-3 and J is TRBJ2-1; 8 bases agree with TRBD2. The germline gives CDR1 LGHNA, CDR2 YSLEER. The CDR3 covers 15 residues. V was pared by 4 bases and J by 4 bases, with 6 bases of the junction left unmatched. CDR3 DNA sequence: TGCGCCAGCAGCCCAGGGGCGGGGGGTTACAATGAGCAGTTCTTC. This sequence encodes CASSPGAGGYNEQFF.

The chain joins TRBV5-6 to TRBJ1-2, with 11 bases identical to TRBD1. The CDR3 is made up of 14 amino acids. Germline trimming cut 5 bases from V and 7 bases from J; bases unmatched to any gene: 7. Germline V gene data show CDR1 as SGHDT and CDR2 as YYEEEE. The CDR3, as DNA: TGTGCCAGCAGGACCGGGACAGGGGGTTTTGGCTACACCTTC. Translating gives CASRTGTGGFGYTF. The full variable domain, in which reference TRBV5-6 and TRBJ1-2 provide the parts outside the CDR3, is DAGVTQSPTHLIKTRGQQVTLRCSPKSGHDTVSWYQQALGQGPQFIFQYYEEEERQRGNFPDRFSGHQFPNYSSELNVNALLLGDSALYLCASRTGTGGFGYTFGSGTRLTVV.

On this clone itself: Other DNA sequences of this sample code for an identical CDR3. The chain couples TRBV12-5 to TRBJ2-2; 8 nucleotides align to TRBD1. The V segment lost 6 bases and the J segment 6 bases; nucleotides outside the gene matches: 9. The germline CDR1 and CDR2 sequences are LGHNT and FRNRAP. This CDR3 is 15 amino acids long. This chain's CDR3 is CASGNRQGIAGELFF. In DNA form, the CDR3 reads TGTGCTAGTGGCAATCGACAGGGGATCGCCGGGGAGCTGTTTTTT.

The J gene is TRBJ1-5, the V gene TRBV2, with a possible D match to TRBD1 (6 bases). Germline V lookup: CDR1 SNHLY, CDR2 FYNNEI. This CDR3 has 17 residues. With 4 bases removed from V and 3 bases from J, the gap between germline ends came to 19 bases. The CDR3 spells CASSAGSAGVFNQPQHF. The CDR3 DNA sequence: TGTGCCAGCAGTGCAGGATCGGCAGGGGTGTTCAATCAGCCCCAGCATTTT.

The chain joins TRBV7-9 to TRBJ1-4; TRBD1 agrees at 9 bases. CDR3 length: 14 residues. Germline CDR1 and CDR2: SEHNR and FQNEAQ (reference sequence). Germline trimming cut 5 bases from V and 8 bases from J; bases unmatched to any gene: 6. CDR3 region: CASSVDRGGEKLFF. The CDR3, as DNA: TGTGCCAGCAGCGTAGACAGGGGGGGCGAAAAACTGTTTTTT.

This clone was counted once. This specimen includes other DNA sequences encoding the same CDR3. The genes are TRBV27 and TRBJ2-3; 7 nucleotides match TRBD1. CDR3 length: 16 residues. J gave up 0 bases and V 6 bases, and 9 bases lay outside the gene matches. Germline assignment: CDR1 MNHEY and CDR2 SMNVEV (reference sequence). This chain's CDR3 is CASSFNRGYSTDTQYF. In DNA form, the CDR3 reads TGTGCCAGCAGCTTTAACAGGGGATATAGCACAGATACGCAGTATTTT.

V usage is TRBV10-1 and J usage is TRBJ1-3; tentative D call: TRBD1 (6 bases). Deletions cut 6 bases from V and 2 bases from J, with 20 bases between. Germline V gene data show CDR1 as WNHNN and CDR2 as SYGVQD (reference sequence). The CDR3 runs 17 residues. The CDR3 reads CASRLLRLGTPGNTIYF. The CDR3 DNA follows: TGCGCCAGCAGGCTCCTACGCCTCGGGACACCTGGAAACACCATATATTTT.

The CDR3 protein is CASSLQGAYGYTF. CDR3 DNA: TGCGCCAGCAGCTTACAGGGGGCCTATGGCTACACCTTC. V usage is TRBV5-1 and J usage is TRBJ1-2, with 9 nucleotides matching TRBD1. J was trimmed by 4 bases and V by 2 bases; bases with no gene match: 0. Germline CDR1 reads SGHRS; CDR2 reads YFSETQ. The CDR3 length is 13 residues. Full variable domain (remainder filled in from reference TRBV5-1 and TRBJ1-2): KAGVTQTPRYLIKTRGQQVTLSCSPISGHRSVSWYQQTPGQGLQFLFEYFSETQRNKGNFPGRFSGRQFSNSRSEMNVSTLELGDSALYLCASSLQGAYGYTFGSGTRLTVV.

The chain links TRBV10-2 to TRBJ2-1; TRBD2 aligns across 10 bases. The CDR3 is 13 residues long. J was trimmed by 11 bases and V by 8 bases; bases with no gene match: 9. Germline CDR1 is WSHSY and CDR2 is SAAADI. DNA of the CDR3: TGCGCCAGCGGGCTAGCGGGAGAGGGCCAGCAGTTCTTC. Translation: CASGLAGEGQQFF.

The rearrangement links TRBV13 to TRBJ2-7, with 9 bases lining up with TRBD1. The V segment lost 6 bases and the J segment 2 bases; nucleotides outside the gene matches: 5. Germline CDR1 is PRHDT and CDR2 is FYEKMQ (reference sequence). This CDR3 comprises 14 residues. In DNA, the CDR3 is TGTGCCAGCAGAGGACAGGGGTCTACCTACGAGCAGTACTTC. It encodes CASRGQGSTYEQYF. The full variable domain, its missing parts supplied by reference TRBV13 and TRBJ2-7, is AAGVIQSPRHLIKEKRETATLKCYPIPRHDTVYWYQQGPGQDPQFLISFYEKMQSDKGSIPDRFSAQQFSDYHSELNMSSLELGDSALYFCASRGQGSTYEQYFGPGTRLTVT.

The chain has TRBV29-1 and TRBJ2-5, with 10 bases that match TRBD2. This CDR3 is 14 amino acids long. Trimming removed 7 bases from V and 0 bases from J; junction bases left unmatched: 5. Germline V CDR1 and CDR2: SQVTM, ANQGSEA. The CDR3 DNA follows: TGCAGCGCTGCGGGACTAGCGTACCAAGAGACCCAGTACTTC. It is translated as CSAAGLAYQETQYF. The whole variable domain, remainder taken from reference TRBV29-1 and TRBJ2-5, is SAVISQKPSRDICQRGTSLTIQCQVDSQVTMMFWYRQQPGQSLTLIATANQGSEATYESGFVIDKFPISRPNLTFSTLTVSNMSPEDSSIYLCSAAGLAYQETQYFGPGTRLLVL.

The rearrangement links TRBV2 to TRBJ2-7; 7 bases are shared with TRBD2. CDR1 SNHLY and CDR2 FYNNEI come from the germline V gene. The V gene end was trimmed by 4 bases and the J gene end by 6 bases; junction bases not matched to a gene: 6. The CDR3 runs 13 residues. The CDR3 DNA reads TGTGCCAGCAGTGGAGTGCGGGGGAGCGAGCAGTACTTC. Translation: CASSGVRGSEQYF.

The chain joins TRBV28 to TRBJ1-5; D is perhaps TRBD1 (5 bases). CDR1 and CDR2 (germline): MDHEN, SYDVKM. The V gene lost 6 bases and the J gene lost 0 bases, with 12 bases spanning the gap. The length of the CDR3 is 15 residues. DNA for the CDR3: TGTGCCAGCAGAGCAGGGCTATATAGCAATCAGCCCCAGCATTTT. Amino acid sequence: CASRAGLYSNQPQHF. The variable domain in full, with the rest retrieved from reference TRBV28 and TRBJ1-5, is DVKVTQSSRYLVKRTGEKVFLECVQDMDHENMFWYRQDPGLGLRLIYFSYDVKMKEKGDIPEGYSVSREKKERFSLILESASTNQTSMYLCASRAGLYSNQPQHFGDGTRLSIL.

The chain uses TRBV28 and TRBJ1-2; tentatively, D is TRBD1 (6 bases). Germline V gene data show CDR1 as MDHEN and CDR2 as SYDVKM. The germline V and J ends were trimmed by 5 bases and 5 bases, with 15 bases remaining between them. CDR3 length: 14 amino acids. The CDR3: CASSPPGQYYGYTF. CDR3 DNA sequence: TGTGCCAGCAGTCCACCCGGACAGTATTATGGCTACACCTTC.

This sequence joins TRBV5-4 and TRBJ1-2; 12 bases are a match to TRBD1. The CDR3 is made up of 17 amino acids. From germline, CDR1 is SGHNT and CDR2 YYREEE (reference sequence). V dropped 0 bases and J dropped 2; count of bases not matched to a gene: 5. The CDR3 protein is CASSLEGGQGANYGYTF. CDR3 coding DNA: TGTGCCAGCAGCTTGGAGGGGGGACAGGGGGCCAACTATGGCTACACCTTC.

The chain carries TRBV10-3 and TRBJ1-6, with 8 bases that match TRBD1. This CDR3 region has 14 residues. Germline CDR1 is ENHRY and CDR2 is SYGVKD. Unmatched junction bases numbered 5, after V lost 7 bases and J lost 6 bases. This CDR3 is CAITMDRVNSPLHF. DNA for the CDR3: TGTGCCATCACCATGGACAGGGTTAATTCACCCCTCCACTTT.

CDR3 protein: CSVERGILTGTQYF. The CDR3 coding sequence is TGCAGCGTCGAGCGGGGTATACTAACCGGTACGCAGTATTTT. The gene calls are TRBV29-1 and TRBJ2-3, with 7 bases lining up with TRBD2. The V gene's germline CDR1 is SQVTM and CDR2 ANQGSEA. This CDR3 contains 14 residues. V shed 6 bases and J 8 bases; nucleotides not matched to a gene: 14.